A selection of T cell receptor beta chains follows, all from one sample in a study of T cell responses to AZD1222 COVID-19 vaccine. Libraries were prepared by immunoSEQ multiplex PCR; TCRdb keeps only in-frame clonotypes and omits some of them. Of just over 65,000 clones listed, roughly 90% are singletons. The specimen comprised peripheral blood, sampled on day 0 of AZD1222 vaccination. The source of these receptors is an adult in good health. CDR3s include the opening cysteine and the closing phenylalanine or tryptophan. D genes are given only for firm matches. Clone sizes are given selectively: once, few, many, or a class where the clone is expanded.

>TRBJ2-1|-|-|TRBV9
CASSVALDNEQFF
TGTGCCAGCAGCGTAGCCCTGGACAATGAGCAGTTCTTC
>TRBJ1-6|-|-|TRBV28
CASSSGNSNSPLHF
TGTGCCAGCAGTTCAGGGAATTCGAATTCACCCCTCCACTTT
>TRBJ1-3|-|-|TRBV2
CASSEEVGTIYF
TGTGCCAGCAGTGAAGAAGTAGGGACTATATATTTT
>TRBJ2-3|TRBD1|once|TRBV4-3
CASSQRDRAGPDTQYF
TGCGCCAGCAGCCAAAGGGACAGGGCAGGCCCAGATACGCAGTATTTT
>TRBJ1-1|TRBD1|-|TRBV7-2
CASSREGAGTEAFF
TGTGCCAGCAGCCGGGAGGGGGCAGGCACTGAAGCTTTCTTT
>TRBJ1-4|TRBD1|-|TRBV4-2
CASSGFGTGSFTEEKLFF
TGTGCCAGCAGCGGATTCGGGACAGGGTCTTTCACCGAAGAAAAACTGTTTTTT
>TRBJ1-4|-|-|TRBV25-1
CASSEYRGFEKLFF
TGTGCCAGCAGTGAATATCGGGGTTTCGAAAAACTGTTTTTT
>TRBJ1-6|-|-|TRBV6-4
CASSDSASRSPLHF
TGTGCCAGCAGTGACTCGGCCAGTCGGTCACCCCTCCACTTT
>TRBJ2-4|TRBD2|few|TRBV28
CASSLPSGRAQNIQYF
TGTGCCAGCAGTTTACCTAGCGGGAGGGCCCAAAACATTCAGTACTTC
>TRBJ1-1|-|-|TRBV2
CASSDPGTSEAFF
TGTGCCAGCAGTGACCCCGGGACTAGTGAAGCTTTCTTT
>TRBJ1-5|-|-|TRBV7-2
CASSLMATEGNQPQHF
TGTGCCAGCAGCCTTATGGCCACCGAGGGCAATCAGCCCCAGCATTTT
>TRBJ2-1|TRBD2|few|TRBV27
CASSLVGLAAFYNEQFF
TGTGCCAGCAGTTTAGTGGGACTAGCGGCCTTCTACAATGAGCAGTTCTTC
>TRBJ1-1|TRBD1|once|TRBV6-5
CASSYIPQGTNTEAFF
TGTGCCAGCAGTTACATCCCACAGGGGACGAACACTGAAGCTTTCTTT
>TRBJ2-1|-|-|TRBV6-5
CASTRGNEQFF
TGTGCCAGCACCCGGGGCAATGAGCAGTTCTTC
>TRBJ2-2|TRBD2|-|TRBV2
CASSALRETGELFF
TGTGCCAGCAGTGCTTTGCGGGAGACCGGGGAGCTGTTTTTT
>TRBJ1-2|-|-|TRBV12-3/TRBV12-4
CASSLGSSGGYTF
TGTGCCAGCAGTTTAGGATCGAGCGGTGGCTACACCTTC